Below, 24 T cell receptor beta chains from the same sample are listed, as sequenced in a study of early T cells in non-severe SARS-CoV-2 infection. MiXCR, run by TCRdb on the 5' RACE reads, gives a single entry per CDR3 protein. This sample has about 33,000 distinct CDR3 sequences, with under 6% found just once. The sample was whole blood. Receptors were obtained from an adult who was a healthcare worker with PCR-confirmed SARS-CoV-2 infection or an uninfected control (not recorded which).

This clonotype was detected a few times. The V and J genes are TRBV25-1 and TRBJ1-1; D remains ambiguous. V lost 4 bases, J lost 1 base, and 16 bases lay in between. Germline-derived CDR1 and CDR2 are MGHDK and SYGVNS. The CDR3 loop spans 16 amino acids. CDR3 sequence: CASSAPSGPRNTEAFF. The DNA for the CDR3 is TGTGCCAGCAGTGCTCCCTCTGGGCCCAGGAACACTGAAGCTTTCTTT.

This clonotype was counted between two and nine times. The chain couples TRBV7-9 to TRBJ1-5; TRBD1 might be the D (5 bases). Per germline, CDR1 SEHNR and CDR2 FQNEAQ (reference sequence). The CDR3 consists of 15 residues. V lost 5 bases and J lost 3, with 14 bases in between. The CDR3 coding sequence is TGTGCCAGCAGCCCCTGGGGAGGGACCAATCAGCCCCAGCATTTT. Protein product: CASSPWGGTNQPQHF.

V usage is TRBV5-5 and J usage is TRBJ1-2, with unresolved D. The CDR3 has 15 amino acids. The V gene lost 0 bases and the J gene lost 6 bases, with 15 bases spanning the gap. CDR1 SGHKS and CDR2 YYEKEE come from the germline V gene (reference sequence). The CDR3 nucleotides read TGTGCCAGCAGCTTGGAGGTCTGGGGAATGAATGGCTACACCTTC. Its protein product is CASSLEVWGMNGYTF.

The sample holds many counts of this clonotype. The rearrangement uses TRBV9 and TRBJ2-5; 9 bases fit TRBD2. In germline, CDR1 is SGDLS, CDR2 YYNGEE. J gave up 3 bases and V 0 bases, and 0 bases lay outside the gene matches. The CDR3 covers 14 residues. CDR3 residues: CASSVVAGEETQYF. The CDR3 coding sequence is TGTGCCAGCAGCGTAGTAGCGGGGGAAGAGACCCAGTACTTC.

This sequence joins TRBV27 and TRBJ2-7, with TRBD1 identical over 12 bases. J was trimmed by 7 bases and V by 10 bases; bases with no gene match: 8. Germline loops: CDR1 MNHEY, CDR2 SMNVEV (reference sequence). This CDR3 is built from 13 residues. This chain's CDR3 is CATSGTGGGEQYF. The CDR3 nucleotides read TGTGCCACATCCGGGACAGGGGGCGGAGAGCAGTACTTC.

V and J are TRBV7-9 and TRBJ2-3, with TRBD2 as a possible D gene (5 bases). The CDR3 consists of 12 residues. V was trimmed by 5 bases and J by 8 bases, leaving 11 bases between them. Germline lookup yields CDR1 SEHNR and CDR2 FQNEAQ (reference sequence). The CDR3 bases are TGTGCCAGCAGCCGCGGAGGCGGTACGCAGTATTTT. Translated, it gives CASSRGGGTQYF.

This clonotype was detected only a few times. The CDR3 coding sequence is TGTGCCAGCAGCCACCCTGGTTCACCCCTCCACTTT. This encodes CASSHPGSPLHF. This rearrangement joins TRBV12-3 or TRBV12-4 to TRBJ1-6; no clear D gene. The ends were cut back, 6 bases at V and 9 bases at J, with 9 bases in the middle. This CDR3 is 12 amino acids long.

In its sample, this clonotype was seen many times. This CDR3 reads CASSYSRANEKLFF. CDR3 sequence (DNA): TGTGCCAGCAGTTACAGTCGCGCTAATGAAAAACTGTTTTTT. This rearrangement joins TRBV6-5 to TRBJ1-4; D unclear. CDR3 length: 14 amino acids. Germline-derived CDR1 and CDR2 are MNHEY and SVGAGI. Deletions cut 2 bases from V and 3 bases from J, with 7 bases between.

At least ten counts were recorded for this clonotype. J is TRBJ2-3 and V is TRBV3-1, with D possibly being TRBD2 (6 bases). Trimming cost V 2 bases and J 3 bases, with 9 bases left between them. The CDR3 totals 14 residues. Per the germline V gene, CDR1 is LGHDT and CDR2 is YNNKEL (reference sequence). CDR3 residues: CASSQLLATDTQYF. Written as DNA, the CDR3 is TGTGCCAGCAGCCAACTACTAGCTACAGATACGCAGTATTTT.

The chain carries TRBV7-2 and TRBJ1-1; 7 nucleotides agree with TRBD1. J gave up 3 bases and V 5 bases, and 9 bases lay outside the gene matches. Germline lookup yields CDR1 SGHTA and CDR2 FQGNSA. The CDR3 is 15 amino acids. In nucleotides, the CDR3 is TGTGCCAGCAGCCCACTGACAGGGAAAGACACTGAAGCTTTCTTT. It translates to CASSPLTGKDTEAFF.

V is TRBV10-1 and J is TRBJ2-1; D unresolved. Trimming removed 4 bases from V and 8 bases from J, with 36 bases in between. Germline CDR1 WNHNN, CDR2 SYGVQD (reference sequence). The CDR3 is 21 residues long. CDR3 nucleotide sequence: TGCGCCAGCAGTGGCTTTTCTTTTCCCCGATGTGACTCTCCTACATACGATGAGCAGTTCTTC. Translation: CASSGFSFPRCDSPTYDEQFF.

This chain joins TRBV12-3 or TRBV12-4 and TRBJ1-2; D is perhaps TRBD1 (5 bases). The V end lost 3 bases, the J end lost 2 bases, and 10 bases lay between the germline ends. The CDR3 totals 14 residues. CDR3 residues: CASSFRSGNYGYTF. CDR3 DNA sequence: TGTGCCAGCAGTTTTCGTTCAGGGAACTATGGCTACACCTTC.

This clonotype was recorded at least ten times. V usage is TRBV28 and J usage is TRBJ1-1; D is ambiguous. Germline lookup yields CDR1 MDHEN and CDR2 SYDVKM. The V end lost 5 bases, the J end lost 4 bases, and 17 bases lay between the germline ends. The length of the CDR3 is 15 residues. In DNA, the CDR3 is TGTGCCAGCAGTCTCCTTAAGGCGCAGTCCACTGAAGCTTTCTTT. Translating gives CASSLLKAQSTEAFF. Filled out from reference TRBV28 and TRBJ1-1, the complete variable domain reads DVKVTQSSRYLVKRTGEKVFLECVQDMDHENMFWYRQDPGLGLRLIYFSYDVKMKEKGDIPEGYSVSREKKERFSLILESASTNQTSMYLCASSLLKAQSTEAFFGQGTRLTVV.

This clonotype came up a few times. The CDR3 coding sequence is TGTGCCAGCAGTCCCTTAGCGGGGGGAAGCACAGATACGCAGTATTTT. As protein: CASSPLAGGSTDTQYF. The chain is built from TRBV12-3 or TRBV12-4 and TRBJ2-3; 10 positions agree with TRBD2. The junction had 5 bases not matched to a gene; V was cut back by 5 bases and J by 0 bases. The length of the CDR3 is 16 residues.

The rearrangement joins TRBV10-3 to TRBJ2-2, with 10 bases matching TRBD1. CDR1 ENHRY and CDR2 SYGVKD come from the germline V gene. CDR3 length: 14 amino acids. V lost 11 bases and J lost 6; bases outside the gene matches: 9. The CDR3 loop is CAVSGQGSAGELFF. The CDR3 DNA is TGTGCCGTCTCGGGACAGGGGAGTGCCGGGGAGCTGTTTTTT.

V usage is TRBV7-2 and J usage is TRBJ2-7; D uncertain. The V end lost 1 base, the J end lost 5 bases, and 9 bases lay between the germline ends. This CDR3 has 13 amino acids. Germline V gene lookup returns CDR1 SGHTA and CDR2 FQGNSA. The CDR3 protein is CASSLEYSDEQYF. The CDR3 DNA reads as TGTGCCAGCAGCTTAGAATATTCGGACGAGCAGTACTTC. Based on the CDR3 plus reference TRBV7-2 and TRBJ2-7, the full variable domain is GAGVSQSPSNKVTEKGKDVELRCDPISGHTALYWYRQSLGQGLEFLIYFQGNSAPDKSGLPSDRFSAERTGGSVSTLTIQRTQQEDSAVYLCASSLEYSDEQYFGPGTRLTVT.

The CDR3 sequence: CASSDLSRNTEAFF. In nucleotides, the CDR3 is TGTGCCAGCAGCGATCTTTCACGGAACACTGAAGCTTTCTTT. The chain joins TRBV4-2 to TRBJ1-1; no firm D call. V was pared by 5 bases and J by 1 base, with 11 bases between. Germline lookup yields CDR1 LGHNA and CDR2 YNFKEQ. The CDR3 is 14 residues long.

This clonotype was found a few times. V gene TRBV2 combines with J gene TRBJ1-2, with TRBD1 matching over 7 bases. Germline CDR1 is SNHLY and CDR2 is FYNNEI. CDR3 length: 13 amino acids. V was pared by 7 bases and J by 8 bases, with 10 bases of the junction left unmatched. The CDR3 nucleotides are TGTGCCAGCAACCCGACAGGGTCAGGGGGCTACACCTTC. Protein: CASNPTGSGGYTF.

This clonotype was seen repeatedly, ten times or more. V is TRBV11-2 and J is TRBJ1-4; 7 positions agree with TRBD1. Per germline, CDR1 SGHAT and CDR2 FQNNGV. V was clipped by 4 bases and J by 7 bases; unmatched bases: 3. CDR3 length: 13 residues. The CDR3 here is CASSWTGPEKLFF. The CDR3 DNA reads as TGTGCCAGCAGCTGGACAGGCCCTGAAAAACTGTTTTTT.

At least ten counts were recorded for this clonotype. This chain joins TRBV29-1 and TRBJ1-2; 10 bases map to TRBD1. CDR1 is SQVTM, CDR2 ANQGSEA, per germline. V was pared by 6 bases and J by 5 bases, with 9 bases of the junction left unmatched. The CDR3 runs to 14 residues. For the CDR3, the DNA is TGCAGCGTCCGACAGGGGGCGGGAGAATATGGCTACACCTTC. Its translation is CSVRQGAGEYGYTF.

This clonotype has at least ten counts. V gene TRBV15 combines with J gene TRBJ1-2; D is perhaps TRBD1 (5 bases). Germline-derived CDR1 and CDR2 are LNHNV and YYDKDF (reference sequence). The CDR3 loop spans 14 amino acids. The V end was cut by 5 bases, the J end by 8 bases, with 18 bases between. In DNA, the CDR3 is TGTGCCACCAGCCCTGGGGGAGGGGTGACCGGCTACACCTTC. Residues: CATSPGGGVTGYTF.

The CDR3 nucleotides read TGTGCCAGCAGCCCTCGACTAGCTCTTAGCACAGATACGCAGTATTTT. Translated, it gives CASSPRLALSTDTQYF. V and J are TRBV9 and TRBJ2-3; 7 positions match TRBD2. The length of the CDR3 is 16 residues. The germline gives CDR1 SGDLS, CDR2 YYNGEE. Unmatched junction bases numbered 8, after V lost 4 bases and J lost 0 bases.

The genes are TRBV5-1 and TRBJ2-1, with D unresolved. Germline V gives CDR1 SGHRS, CDR2 YFSETQ. This CDR3 has 11 residues. V lost 6 bases, J lost 8 bases, and 9 bases lay in between. CDR3 sequence reads: CASKGIYEQFF. The CDR3 coding sequence is TGCGCCAGCAAAGGTATCTATGAGCAGTTCTTC.

The chain links TRBV19 to TRBJ2-7, with D perhaps given as TRBD1 or TRBD2 (5 bases each). Per the germline V gene, CDR1 is LNHDA and CDR2 is SQIVND (reference sequence). CDR3 length: 16 amino acids. V lost 6 bases and J lost 4, with 22 bases in between. The CDR3 sequence is CASRLRPGPSYYEQYF. The DNA of the CDR3 is TGTGCCAGTAGGCTCCGACCGGGACCTTCTTATTACGAGCAGTACTTC. The full variable domain, rest sourced from reference TRBV19 and TRBJ2-7, is DGGITQSPKYLFRKEGQNVTLSCEQNLNHDAMYWYRQDPGQGLRLIYYSQIVNDFQKGDIAEGYSVSREKKESFPLTVTSAQKNPTAFYLCASRLRPGPSYYEQYFGPGTRLTVT.